A selection of T cell receptor beta chains follows, all from one sample in a study of blood T cells in healthy people across ages. TCRdb reanalysed the 5' RACE reads using MiXCR and keeps one entry per CDR3 protein. The table has more than 800,000 distinct CDR3 sequences, 29% seen once; the top ten hold around a sixth. The sample was blood. All receptors derive from a woman of 80 years or more in good health. The CDR3 runs from the conserved cysteine through the conserved F or W. D genes are given only for firm matches. Size is stated for part of the rows, as once, few or many counts, or as a class when the clone is expanded.

J,V,D,size,DNA,CDR3
TRBJ1-1,TRBV7-2,TRBD1,.,TGTGCCAGCAGCCCTGCCGGGACAGGGGGCGAGACTGAAGCTTTCTTT,CASSPAGTGGETEAFF
TRBJ2-7,TRBV5-6,.,many,TGTGCCAGCAGCTTGACGGCAGAGCAGTACTTC,CASSLTAEQYF
TRBJ1-1,TRBV7-2,.,many,TGTGCCAGCAGCGCCCAACGGACAGTGAACACTGAAGCTTTCTTT,CASSAQRTVNTEAFF
TRBJ2-3,TRBV7-9,.,few,TGTGCCAGCAGCTTAGGCGGCGGGGCCCCCACAGATACGCAGTATTTT,CASSLGGGAPTDTQYF
TRBJ1-2,TRBV7-2,.,many,TGTGCCAGCAGCTTAACAGGAGTTAACTATGGCTACACCTTC,CASSLTGVNYGYTF
TRBJ2-1,TRBV5-1,.,many,TGCGCCAGCAGCTTGGTGCTGGCGGAGGGGCAGTTCTTC,CASSLVLAEGQFF
TRBJ1-2,TRBV11-2,.,many,TGTGCCAGCAGCCGCCAGGAGTCCCTAGGGCACTATGGCTACACCTTC,CASSRQESLGHYGYTF
TRBJ2-3,TRBV7-2,.,many,TGTGCCAGCAGCCTGGACCAAGGGGGGACAGATACGCAGTATTTT,CASSLDQGGTDTQYF
TRBJ2-4,TRBV20-1,TRBD1,many,TGCAGTGCTAGAGACAAGGCTGGCGGGACAGGGGACATTCAGTACTTC,CSARDKAGGTGDIQYF
TRBJ1-2,TRBV14,.,.,TGTGCCAGCAGCCAAGTCGGGGGAGGACATGGCTACACCTTC,CASSQVGGGHGYTF
TRBJ1-5,TRBV20-1,TRBD1,many,TGCAGTGCCCTGACAGGGGGCGGGAGCAATCAGCCCCAGCATTTT,CSALTGGGSNQPQHF
TRBJ2-3,TRBV3-1,TRBD2,.,TGTGCCAGCAGCCAGAGTTCACTAGCGGTAGGTACGCAGTATTTT,CASSQSSLAVGTQYF
TRBJ2-2,TRBV5-6,TRBD2,.,TGTGCCAGCAGCCCTAGCGGGGGGTTAAACACCGGGGAGCTGTTTTTT,CASSPSGGLNTGELFF
TRBJ1-4,TRBV6-6,.,.,TGTGCCAGCACCGACGATGAAAAACTGTTTTTT,CASTDDEKLFF
TRBJ2-7,TRBV18,TRBD2,many,TGTGCCAGCACCCAAAGCGGGGGAGCTACCTACGAGCAGTACTTC,CASTQSGGATYEQYF
TRBJ2-1,TRBV6-1,TRBD1,few,TGTGCCAGCAGTGGGGGACAGCACTACAATGAGCAGTTCTTC,CASSGGQHYNEQFF
TRBJ2-1,TRBV25-1,.,.,TGTGCCAGCAGTGATCCTAAATACAATGAGCAGTTCTTC,CASSDPKYNEQFF
TRBJ2-7,TRBV2,TRBD1,many,TGTGCCAGCCGCGGACAGGGAGTCTCCTACGAGCAGTACTTC,CASRGQGVSYEQYF
TRBJ2-7,TRBV7-2,.,many,TGTGCCAGCAGCTTAAAGGGGTACAAGGTCGAGCAGTACTTC,CASSLKGYKVEQYF
TRBJ1-2,TRBV12-3/TRBV12-4,TRBD1,many,TGTGCCAGCAGGGGGGCACAGGGGGACTATGGCTACACCTTC,CASRGAQGDYGYTF
TRBJ2-5,TRBV6-5,.,many,TGTGCCAGCAGTTACTCAATGGGACGGACACAAGAGACCCAGTACTTC,CASSYSMGRTQETQYF
TRBJ1-6,TRBV30,.,few,TGTGCCTGGCAGGGTGTTGGGAATTCACCCCTCCACTTT,CAWQGVGNSPLHF
TRBJ1-2,TRBV29-1,.,many,TGCAGCGTTGAAGATCTTGGTGGCTACACCTTC,CSVEDLGGYTF
TRBJ1-1,TRBV7-2,.,few,TGTGCCAGCAGCTTAGCGATAAGGGGGGGCGAAGCTTTCTTT,CASSLAIRGGEAFF
TRBJ1-3,TRBV30,.,.,TGTGCCTGGAGTCGACAGTCTGGAAACACCATATATTTT,CAWSRQSGNTIYF
TRBJ1-4,TRBV3-1,.,.,TGTGCCAGCAGCCAAGGAGGGTATGGTGAAAAACTGTTTTTT,CASSQGGYGEKLFF
TRBJ2-5,TRBV7-8,TRBD1,few,TGTGCCAGCAGGAAGGACAGGGGGGGCGAGACCCAGTACTTC,CASRKDRGGETQYF
TRBJ1-1,TRBV5-1,.,.,TGCGCCAGCAGCCTGAGCGGGGCCCGTGAAGCTTTCTTT,CASSLSGAREAFF
TRBJ2-1,TRBV7-2,.,many,TGTGCCAGCAGCCCCGTGGAAGAGCAGTTCTTC,CASSPVEEQFF
TRBJ2-5,TRBV4-3,.,many,TGCGCCAGCAGCCAAGATATTACCAGGGTCTGGGAGACCCAGTACTTC,CASSQDITRVWETQYF
TRBJ2-7,TRBV4-3,TRBD1,.,TGCGCCAGCAGCCAAGATGGGGACAGGGGTTACGAGCAGTACTTC,CASSQDGDRGYEQYF
TRBJ2-6,TRBV7-9,.,few,TGTGCCAGCAGCTATCGACCGATCCAGGGGTCTGGGGCCAACGTCCTGACTTTC,CASSYRPIQGSGANVLTF
TRBJ1-1,TRBV25-1,TRBD1,many,TGTGCCAGCCGATCGTTGACAGGGCTATGGACTGAAGCTTTCTTT,CASRSLTGLWTEAFF
TRBJ2-5,TRBV19,.,.,TGTGCCAGTCGCAGGTTGGGGGGCCAAACCCAAGAGACCCAGTACTTC,CASRRLGGQTQETQYF
TRBJ1-1,TRBV3-1,TRBD1,few,TGTGCCAGCAGCCAAGATGGGACAGGGAGGACTGAAGCTTTCTTT,CASSQDGTGRTEAFF
TRBJ2-7,TRBV6-2/TRBV6-3,.,.,TGTGCCAGCAGTCGGGACGCCCCCTACGAGCAGTACTTC,CASSRDAPYEQYF
TRBJ2-1,TRBV24-1,TRBD2,many,TGTGCCACCATGGCTAGCGGGGGGTACTTGCGGGGTGAGCAGTTCTTC,CATMASGGYLRGEQFF
TRBJ1-1,TRBV28,.,.,TGTGCCAGCCCATCTCGGAGGGACTCGAACACTGAAGCTTTCTTT,CASPSRRDSNTEAFF
TRBJ2-1,TRBV7-2,.,many,TGTGCCAGCAGCTTAGACGGGACACATAGTAGGTACAATGAGCAGTTCTTC,CASSLDGTHSRYNEQFF
TRBJ2-3,TRBV6-5,.,few,TGTACCAGCAGCCCGCCCAGGGGAGCGAGTACAGATACGCAGTATTTT,CTSSPPRGASTDTQYF
TRBJ2-1,TRBV10-3,.,few,TGTGCCATCAGTGAAGGGAAATACGAGCAGTTCTTC,CAISEGKYEQFF
TRBJ2-1,TRBV6-1,.,.,TGTGCCAGCAAAAACAGGGACTTTGAGCAGTTCTTC,CASKNRDFEQFF
TRBJ2-5,TRBV10-2,TRBD2,.,TGCGCCACCAGCGAAAGCGGGAGAGGGGAGACCCAGTACTTC,CATSESGRGETQYF
TRBJ1-4,TRBV6-2/TRBV6-3,TRBD1,many,TGTGCCAGCAGTCCTGGACAGGTCCGATGGGGTGAAAAACTGTTTTTT,CASSPGQVRWGEKLFF
TRBJ2-5,TRBV20-1,TRBD1,many,TGCAGTGCTCCGGGACAGGGCTACGAGACCCAGTACTTC,CSAPGQGYETQYF
TRBJ1-2,TRBV28,TRBD1,few,TGTGCCAGCAGTCCACACATTGGACAGGGGGAAGACTATGGCTACACCTTC,CASSPHIGQGEDYGYTF
TRBJ1-2,TRBV29-1,.,many,TGCAGCGTTGACACGGCGCAGACCACCCCACATAACTATGGCTACACCTTC,CSVDTAQTTPHNYGYTF